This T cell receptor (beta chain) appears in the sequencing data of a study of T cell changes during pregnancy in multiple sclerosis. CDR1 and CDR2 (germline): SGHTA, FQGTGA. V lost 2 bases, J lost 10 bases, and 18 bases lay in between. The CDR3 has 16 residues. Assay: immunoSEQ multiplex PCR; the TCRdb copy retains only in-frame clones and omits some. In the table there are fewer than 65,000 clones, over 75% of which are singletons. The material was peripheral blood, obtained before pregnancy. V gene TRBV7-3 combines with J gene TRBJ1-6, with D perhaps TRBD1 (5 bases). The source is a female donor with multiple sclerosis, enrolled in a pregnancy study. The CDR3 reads CASSLAGTASRSPLHF. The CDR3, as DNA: TGTGCCAGCAGCTTAGCGGGGACCGCCTCCCGGTCACCCCTCCACTTT.